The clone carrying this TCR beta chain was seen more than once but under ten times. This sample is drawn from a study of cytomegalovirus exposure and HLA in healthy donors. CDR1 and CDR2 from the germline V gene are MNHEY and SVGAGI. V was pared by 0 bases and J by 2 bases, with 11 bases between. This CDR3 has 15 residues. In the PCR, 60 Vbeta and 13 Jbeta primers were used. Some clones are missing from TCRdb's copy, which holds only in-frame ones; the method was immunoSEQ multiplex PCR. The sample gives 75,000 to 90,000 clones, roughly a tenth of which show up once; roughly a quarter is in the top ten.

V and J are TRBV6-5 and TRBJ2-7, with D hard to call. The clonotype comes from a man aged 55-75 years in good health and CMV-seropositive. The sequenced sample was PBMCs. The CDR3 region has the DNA TGTGCCAGCAGTTACTCTTCCAGGCGAACCTACGAGCAGTACTTC. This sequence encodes CASSYSSRRTYEQYF.